These 28 T cell receptor beta chains came from one sample sequenced in a study of human T cells and chemical hapten exposure. One entry per CDR3 protein results from TCRdb running MiXCR on the RACE reads. Here the sample spans a few hundred thousand distinct CDR3 sequences, roughly 6% being singletons. Time point specified: pre-sensitization, week 0. The treatment denotes: therapeutic diphenylcyclopropenone sensitization with weekly scalp DPC. This material consisted of whole blood, taken in connection with sensitization to the hapten diphenylcyclopropenone (DPC). These TCRs come from a woman aged 18 to 35 with alopecia areata. Some clones in this sample may be carry-over from other donors' samples.

This clonotype was counted ten times or more. The V call is TRBV29-1, the J call TRBJ2-7; D remains unclear. CDR3 size: 12 residues. Trimming removed 7 bases from V and 3 bases from J, with 13 bases in between. Germline CDR1 is SQVTM and CDR2 is ANQGSEA. The CDR3 region is CSAQEKVYEQYF. DNA for the CDR3: TGCAGCGCCCAGGAGAAAGTCTACGAGCAGTACTTC.

At least ten counts were recorded for this clonotype. V and J are TRBV27 and TRBJ2-2; TRBD2 is a possible D gene (5 bases). Trimming stripped 3 bases from V and 3 bases from J, with 11 bases between. The CDR3 sequence is 15 residues long. CDR1 is MNHEY, CDR2 SMNVEV, per germline (reference sequence). The CDR3 here is CASSFTGFDTGELFF. CDR3 nucleotide sequence: TGTGCCAGCAGTTTTACGGGATTCGACACCGGGGAGCTGTTTTTT.

This clonotype was seen at least ten times. The rearrangement uses TRBV7-9 and TRBJ1-6, with D uncertain. The CDR3 spans 13 residues. Germline V CDR1 and CDR2: SEHNR, FQNEAQ (reference sequence). Between the trimmed V and J ends, which lost 2 bases and 8 bases, there was a span of 7 bases. DNA for the CDR3: TGTGCCAGCAGCTTACTGCAGGATTCACCCCTCCACTTT. This sequence encodes CASSLLQDSPLHF.

This clonotype came up many times. The chain links TRBV20-1 to TRBJ1-1; TRBD1 agrees at 7 bases. In germline, CDR1 is DFQATT, CDR2 SNEGSKA (reference sequence). This CDR3 is built from 15 residues. V shed 3 bases and J 1 base; nucleotides not matched to a gene: 8. Written as DNA, the CDR3 is TGCAGTGCTAGGTTACCGGGACAGAAGAACACTGAAGCTTTCTTT. Amino acids: CSARLPGQKNTEAFF.

This clonotype was observed a handful of times. The V gene is TRBV7-2, the J gene TRBJ2-3; D tentatively fits TRBD1 or TRBD2 (5 bases each). V was cut by 2 bases and J by 8 bases, with 23 bases left in between. In germline, CDR1 is SGHTA, CDR2 FQGNSA. The CDR3 totals 17 residues. Written as DNA, the CDR3 is TGTGCCAGCAGCTTATACGCGGGCAGGGAAGTGGCGGTTACGCAGTATTTT. It translates to CASSLYAGREVAVTQYF.

To note about this clonotype: A read error may be the cause here, since a much bigger clone is one base away. The V and J genes are TRBV5-4 and TRBJ2-7, with D unclear. Germline V gene data show CDR1 as SGHNT and CDR2 as YYREEE (reference sequence). The CDR3 sequence is 12 residues long. The V end was cut by 3 bases, the J end by 7 bases, with 11 bases between. CDR3 bases: TGTGCCAGCAGCTGGAACGTAGGGGAGCAGTACTTC. As protein: CASSWNVGEQYF.

This clonotype was seen more than once but under ten times. This chain connects TRBV4-3 to TRBJ2-3; 10 positions match TRBD2. The V and J ends lost 2 bases and 2 bases, in that order; junction bases with no gene match: 4. There are 16 residues in the CDR3. Per the germline V gene, CDR1 is LGHNA and CDR2 is YSLEER. CDR3 DNA sequence: TGCGCCAGCAGCCAATCTAGCGGGGGCAACACAGATACGCAGTATTTT. Encoded protein: CASSQSSGGNTDTQYF.

This clonotype has more than one count but fewer than ten. The CDR3 nucleotides are TGCAGTGCTGGGGTGGGCAGCATGAACACTGAAGCTTTCTTT. Protein: CSAGVGSMNTEAFF. V usage is TRBV20-1 and J usage is TRBJ1-1; D is undetermined. In germline, CDR1 is DFQATT, CDR2 SNEGSKA (reference sequence). V shed 5 bases and J shed 0 bases, with 13 bases lying between them. There are 14 residues in the CDR3.

This clonotype was detected only a few times. The gene calls are TRBV7-2 and TRBJ1-2; a weak D match, TRBD1 (6 bases). Germline-derived CDR1 and CDR2 are SGHTA and FQGNSA. V lost 5 bases and J 3 bases, leaving 10 bases between the germline ends. The CDR3 has 13 amino acids. CDR3 coding DNA: TGTGCCAGCAGCCCGGACAGCCACTATGGCTACACCTTC. Protein sequence: CASSPDSHYGYTF.

This clonotype was detected ten times or more. The rearrangement links TRBV6-6 to TRBJ2-6; tentatively, D is TRBD1 (5 bases). Trimming removed 7 bases at V and 1 base at J, with 20 bases between. The CDR3 runs to 18 residues. Germline lookup yields CDR1 MNHNY and CDR2 SVGAGI (reference sequence). The CDR3 DNA is TGTGCCAGCATCGAACAGGCAGATCCCTATTCTGGGGCCAACGTCCTGACTTTC. Its protein is CASIEQADPYSGANVLTF.

A few counts support this clonotype. This chain uses TRBV5-1 with TRBJ2-1; TRBD1 or TRBD2 may be the D gene (5 bases each). Germline lookup yields CDR1 SGHRS and CDR2 YFSETQ. This CDR3 spans 16 amino acids. The germline V and J ends were trimmed by 4 bases and 5 bases, with 19 bases remaining between them. The CDR3 coding sequence is TGCGCCAGCAGCCAAGGGACGGGGTTGGGTGACAATGAGCAGTTCTTC. Translated: CASSQGTGLGDNEQFF. The full variable domain, in which reference TRBV5-1 and TRBJ2-1 provide the parts outside the CDR3, is KAGVTQTPRYLIKTRGQQVTLSCSPISGHRSVSWYQQTPGQGLQFLFEYFSETQRNKGNFPGRFSGRQFSNSRSEMNVSTLELGDSALYLCASSQGTGLGDNEQFFGPGTRLTVL.

CDR3 DNA: TGTGCCAGCAGCCGCGAGGACAGGGGGCTTGACTATGGCTACACCTTC. This gives the protein CASSREDRGLDYGYTF. The chain combines TRBV4-2 with TRBJ1-2, with 11 bases aligning to TRBD1. Per germline, CDR1 LGHNA and CDR2 YNFKEQ. The CDR3 covers 16 residues. Trimming at V came to 4 bases and at J to 3 bases, leaving 7 bases not matched to a gene.

This clonotype was counted only a few times. The chain joins TRBV6-2 or TRBV6-3 to TRBJ2-5, with 8 bases matching TRBD2. The CDR3 has 16 residues. The ends lost 2 bases at V and 1 base at J; junction bases unmatched: 6. Germline V lookup: CDR1 MNHEY, CDR2 SVGEGT. The CDR3: CASSYLKRGPQETQYF. The CDR3 coding sequence is TGTGCCAGCAGTTACCTAAAGCGGGGGCCCCAAGAGACCCAGTACTTC.

This clonotype was detected only a few times. V gene TRBV20-1 combines with J gene TRBJ1-5, with D possibly TRBD1 on 6 matching bases. The V and J ends lost 5 bases and 2 bases respectively, with 10 bases between them. CDR3 size: 13 residues. Germline V gene data show CDR1 as DFQATT and CDR2 as SNEGSKA (reference sequence). DNA of the CDR3: TGCAGTGCTTTTCCAGGGGGCAATCAGCCCCAGCATTTT. Its translation is CSAFPGGNQPQHF.

This clonotype was recorded many times. The V gene is TRBV6-5, the J gene TRBJ1-2; a possible D gene is TRBD1 (6 bases). The germline V gene encodes CDR1 MNHEY and CDR2 SVGAGI. The CDR3 runs to 15 residues. V lost 0 bases, J lost 4 bases, and 12 bases lay in between. CDR3 region: CASSYSTGSGYGYTF. CDR3 DNA sequence: TGTGCCAGCAGTTACTCCACAGGGTCCGGCTATGGCTACACCTTC.

At least ten counts were recorded for this clonotype. The chain has TRBV5-1 and TRBJ2-5; D gene uncertain. Germline values: CDR1 SGHRS, CDR2 YFSETQ. The CDR3 covers 17 residues. Trimming stripped 0 bases from V and 4 bases from J, with 19 bases between. The CDR3 DNA is TGCGCCAGCAGCTTGGATAGGCGTACAGCAATAGGAGAGACCCAGTACTTC. Translating gives CASSLDRRTAIGETQYF.

The chain is built from TRBV12-3 or TRBV12-4 and TRBJ2-1, with D tentatively TRBD2 (6 bases). V was trimmed by 4 bases and J by 13 bases, leaving 11 bases between them. This CDR3 comprises 11 residues. The CDR3 DNA reads TGTGCCAGCAGTTATACCGGGAGCCAGTTCTTC. This translates into CASSYTGSQFF.

This clonotype was recorded many times. The chain links TRBV20-1 to TRBJ2-7; 8 bases match TRBD2. Germline lookup yields CDR1 DFQATT and CDR2 SNEGSKA (reference sequence). The CDR3 consists of 14 residues. V dropped 1 base and J dropped 6; count of bases not matched to a gene: 8. The CDR3 region is CSARGVSGDGEQYF. CDR3 nucleotide sequence: TGCAGTGCTAGAGGCGTTAGCGGGGACGGCGAGCAGTACTTC.

The chain uses TRBV20-1 and TRBJ2-7; D may match TRBD1 or TRBD2 (6 bases each). In germline, CDR1 is DFQATT, CDR2 SNEGSKA (reference sequence). The CDR3 runs 14 residues. The V end lost 0 bases, the J end lost 2 bases, and 11 bases lay between the germline ends. CDR3 nucleotide sequence: TGCAGTGCTAGAGAATGGAGGGGGGCCTACGAGCAGTACTTC. Translation: CSAREWRGAYEQYF.

This clonotype occurred a few times. The V and J genes are TRBV5-6 and TRBJ2-6; 7 bases match TRBD1. Trimming cost V 1 base and J 4 bases; bases outside gene matches: 2. CDR1 and CDR2 (germline): SGHDT, YYEEEE. This CDR3 region has 15 residues. Here the CDR3 DNA reads TGTGCCAGCAGCTTGAGGGGGCAAGGGGCCAACGTCCTGACTTTC. Translation: CASSLRGQGANVLTF.

This clonotype was recorded many times. In DNA, the CDR3 is TGCAGCGTTGAAGGGCACGCGAACACTGAAGCTTTCTTT. Protein sequence: CSVEGHANTEAFF. The chain has TRBV29-1 and TRBJ1-1, with D unresolved. CDR3 length equals 13 residues. V lost 1 base and J 1 base, leaving 7 bases between the germline ends. CDR1 and CDR2 from the germline V gene are SQVTM and ANQGSEA.

This chain connects TRBV5-6 to TRBJ2-5, with D possibly being TRBD2 (6 bases). The germline V gene encodes CDR1 SGHDT and CDR2 YYEEEE. Trimming removed 3 bases from V and 1 base from J, with 16 bases in between. The CDR3 loop spans 16 amino acids. The CDR3 loop reads CASSSALGGLQETQYF. The CDR3 DNA reads as TGTGCCAGCAGCTCAGCTTTAGGAGGGCTCCAAGAGACCCAGTACTTC.

This clonotype was detected only a few times. The rearrangement joins TRBV10-3 to TRBJ1-1; D not resolved. Germline V lookup: CDR1 ENHRY, CDR2 SYGVKD. Deletions cut 1 base from V and 4 bases from J, with 19 bases between. This CDR3 has 17 residues. This CDR3 reads CAISEYSGEGKGTEAFF. The CDR3 nucleotides are TGTGCCATCAGTGAGTATTCGGGCGAAGGGAAGGGCACTGAAGCTTTCTTT.

This clonotype was seen at least ten times. This chain links TRBV20-1 with TRBJ2-4; D not certain. CDR1 is DFQATT, CDR2 SNEGSKA, per germline (reference sequence). V was cut by 6 bases and J by 0 bases, with 18 bases left in between. The CDR3 has 16 residues. CDR3 in amino acids: CSAPGPPRRAKNIQYF. CDR3 sequence (DNA): TGCAGTGCGCCGGGCCCTCCCCGGCGAGCCAAAAACATTCAGTACTTC.

This clonotype turned up a few times. This chain uses TRBV20-1 with TRBJ1-6; D perhaps matches TRBD1 (6 bases). This CDR3 has 17 residues. Germline loops: CDR1 DFQATT, CDR2 SNEGSKA (reference sequence). Between the trimmed V and J ends, which lost 0 bases and 0 bases, there was a span of 12 bases. The CDR3 spells CSARDMGQSSYNSPLHF. The CDR3 coding sequence is TGCAGTGCTAGAGATATGGGACAATCCTCCTATAATTCACCCCTCCACTTT.

The genes are TRBV4-3 and TRBJ1-3; 8 bases are shared with TRBD1. CDR1 LGHNA and CDR2 YSLEER come from the germline V gene. V shed 0 bases, J shed 5 bases, and the junction held 3 bases outside the gene matches. The CDR3 has 15 residues. The CDR3 nucleotides are TGCGCCAGCAGCCAAGATGGGACAGGTCGAAACACCATATATTTT. This sequence encodes CASSQDGTGRNTIYF.

This clonotype was recorded a few times. The chain joins TRBV20-1 to TRBJ1-5; 8 bases align to TRBD1. Germline assignment: CDR1 DFQATT and CDR2 SNEGSKA (reference sequence). Losses at the gene ends were 0 bases for V and 0 bases for J; bases not matched to a gene: 16. This CDR3 is built from 20 residues. DNA of the CDR3: TGCAGTGCTAGAGAAGGAGGACAGGGACAACCTTTAAATAGCAATCAGCCCCAGCATTTT. This translates into CSAREGGQGQPLNSNQPQHF.

This clonotype was found a few times. V usage is TRBV3-1 and J usage is TRBJ2-3; 15 bases are shared with TRBD2. V gave up 6 bases and J gave up 7 bases; unmatched junction bases: 11. The germline CDR1 and CDR2 sequences are LGHDT and YNNKEL (reference sequence). The CDR3 consists of 17 residues. The CDR3, as DNA: TGTGCCAGCAGTCGGACTAGCGGGGGGGGTGTATCCTATACGCAGTATTTT. It encodes CASSRTSGGGVSYTQYF.